This TCR beta chain was observed in a study of blood T cell repertoires in COVID-19. Data came from immunoSEQ multiplex PCR; TCRdb stores just in-frame clones and leaves some out. Of some 230,000 clones in the sample, about 85% were seen once. As regards this clone: Relative to the germline gene, one junction end is altered; a read error may explain this.

Material: peripheral blood. The source is a woman in her forties or fifties with COVID-19, enrolled during active disease.

The CDR3: CASSLAVKTSTDTQYF. CDR3 nucleotide sequence: TGTGCCAGCAGCCTAGCTGTGAAAACTAGCACAGATACGCAGTATTTT. V gene TRBV7-2 combines with J gene TRBJ2-3, with D possibly TRBD2 on 5 matching bases. The CDR3 contains 16 residues. Looked up from germline, CDR1 is SGHTA and CDR2 is FQGNSA.